Described below is a single T cell receptor beta chain sequence and its context. This table comes from immunoSEQ multiplex PCR, and its TCRdb copy is limited to in-frame clones, with some not included. The sample gives some 580,000 clones, around 97% of which show up once; about 0.057% is in the top ten. This entry comes from a study of shared clonotypes between healthy human individuals. The CDR3 has 15 residues. Unmatched junction bases numbered 9, after V lost 7 bases and J lost 5 bases. The germline V gene has CDR1 MNHNY and CDR2 SVGAGI (reference sequence). Sequenced input: naive CD4+ T cells sorted from blood. Subset defined: CD45RA+ positively selected. This chain uses TRBV6-6 with TRBJ2-1; 9 nucleotides align to TRBD2. The TCR originated in a woman in her twenties or thirties in good health. For the CDR3, the DNA is TGTGCCAGCACTTCGGCGGGAGGGCCTAACAATGAGCAGTTCTTC. Translation gives CASTSAGGPNNEQFF.